The 2 T cell receptor beta chains reported below all come from one sample, sequenced in a study of blood T cell repertoires in COVID-19. Data came from immunoSEQ multiplex PCR; TCRdb stores just in-frame clones and leaves some out. The data hold roughly 190,000 clones, with over 75% observed a single time. The sequenced sample consisted of peripheral blood. The receptors shown here come from a woman in her thirties or forties who had recovered from COVID-19.

CDR3 in amino acids: CSAATSGEQFF. The CDR3 nucleotides are TGCAGTGCTGCAACTAGCGGTGAGCAGTTCTTC. The chain links TRBV20-1 to TRBJ2-1; TRBD2 agrees at 8 bases. Germline assignment: CDR1 DFQATT and CDR2 SNEGSKA (reference sequence). CDR3 length equals 11 residues. V shed 5 bases, J shed 9 bases, and the junction held 3 bases outside the gene matches.

The genes are TRBV19 and TRBJ1-5; tentative D call: TRBD1 (5 bases). V was shortened by 5 bases and J by 6 bases, with 11 bases between the two germline ends. Germline V gives CDR1 LNHDA, CDR2 SQIVND (reference sequence). The CDR3 is made up of 13 amino acids. This chain's CDR3 is CASSFLGGQPQHF. As DNA, the CDR3 is TGTGCCAGTAGTTTCCTGGGGGGTCAGCCCCAGCATTTT.